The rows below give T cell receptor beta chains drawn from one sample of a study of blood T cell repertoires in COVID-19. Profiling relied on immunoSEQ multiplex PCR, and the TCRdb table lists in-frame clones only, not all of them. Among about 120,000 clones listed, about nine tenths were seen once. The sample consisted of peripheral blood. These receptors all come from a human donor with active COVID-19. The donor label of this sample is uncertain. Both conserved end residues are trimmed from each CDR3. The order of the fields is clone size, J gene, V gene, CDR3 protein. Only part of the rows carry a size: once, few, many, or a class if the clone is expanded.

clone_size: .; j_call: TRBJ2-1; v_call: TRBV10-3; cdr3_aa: AISDSAGPYNEQF
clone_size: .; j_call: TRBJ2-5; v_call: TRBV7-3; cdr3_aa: ASSLRQGLKETQY
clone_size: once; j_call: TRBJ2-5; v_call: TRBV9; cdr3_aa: ASSGRTGNQETQY
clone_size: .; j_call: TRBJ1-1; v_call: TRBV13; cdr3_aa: ASSSQGRVTEAF
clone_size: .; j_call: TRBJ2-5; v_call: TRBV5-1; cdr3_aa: ASRPDRVPETQY
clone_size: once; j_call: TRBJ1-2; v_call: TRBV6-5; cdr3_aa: ASSRTTGGYGYT
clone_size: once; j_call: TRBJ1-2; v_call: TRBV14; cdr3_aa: ASSQVLSGNYGYT
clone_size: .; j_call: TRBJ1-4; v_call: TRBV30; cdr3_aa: AWSVYRVSGRSAREKLF
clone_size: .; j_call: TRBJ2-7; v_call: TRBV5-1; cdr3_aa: ASSSGGTYEQY
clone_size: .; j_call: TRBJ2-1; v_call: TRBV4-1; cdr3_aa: ASSEGLGIGQQF
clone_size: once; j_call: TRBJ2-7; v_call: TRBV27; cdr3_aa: ASSLLNGGGGYEQY
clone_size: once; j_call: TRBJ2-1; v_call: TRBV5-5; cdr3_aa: ASRKMTAVYNEQF
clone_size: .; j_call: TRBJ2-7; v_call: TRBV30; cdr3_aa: AWSIRDRAYEQY
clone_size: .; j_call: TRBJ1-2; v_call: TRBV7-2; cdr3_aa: ASSLGRRGSVYGYT
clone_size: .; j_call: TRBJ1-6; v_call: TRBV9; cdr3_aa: ASSVAGGPLH
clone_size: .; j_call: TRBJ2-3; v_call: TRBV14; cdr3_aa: ASSQSAGQSPLGSDTQY
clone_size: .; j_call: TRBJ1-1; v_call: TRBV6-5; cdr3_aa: ASRTPLRNTEAF
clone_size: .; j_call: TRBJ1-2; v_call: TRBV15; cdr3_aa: ATSRGRGGNYGYT
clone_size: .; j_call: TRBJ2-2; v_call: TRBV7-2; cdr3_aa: ASSVGLANTGELF
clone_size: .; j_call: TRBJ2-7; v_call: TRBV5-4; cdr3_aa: ASSADRGYEQY
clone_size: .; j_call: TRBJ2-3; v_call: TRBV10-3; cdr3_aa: ALTSGGASTDTQY
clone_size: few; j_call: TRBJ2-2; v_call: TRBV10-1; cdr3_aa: ANDRDRYTGELF
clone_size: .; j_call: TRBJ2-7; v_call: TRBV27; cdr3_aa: ASSFRGTSGGNNHEQY
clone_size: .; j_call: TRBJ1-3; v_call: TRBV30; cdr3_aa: AWTPGGNTIY
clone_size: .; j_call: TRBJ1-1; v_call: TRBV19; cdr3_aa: ASSFSTVFAMNTEAF
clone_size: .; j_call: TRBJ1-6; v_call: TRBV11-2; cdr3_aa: ASSLGTGYNSPLH